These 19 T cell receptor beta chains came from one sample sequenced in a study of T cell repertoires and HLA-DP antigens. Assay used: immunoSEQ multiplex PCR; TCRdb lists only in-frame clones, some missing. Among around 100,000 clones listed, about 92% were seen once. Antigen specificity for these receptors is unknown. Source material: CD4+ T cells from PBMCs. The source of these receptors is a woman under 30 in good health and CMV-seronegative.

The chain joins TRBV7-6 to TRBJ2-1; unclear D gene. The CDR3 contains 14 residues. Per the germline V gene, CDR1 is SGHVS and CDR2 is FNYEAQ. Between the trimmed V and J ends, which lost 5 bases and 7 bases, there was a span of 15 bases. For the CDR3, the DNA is TGTGCCAGCAGCCCCCGGTGGCGGAATAATGAGCAGTTCTTC. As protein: CASSPRWRNNEQFF.

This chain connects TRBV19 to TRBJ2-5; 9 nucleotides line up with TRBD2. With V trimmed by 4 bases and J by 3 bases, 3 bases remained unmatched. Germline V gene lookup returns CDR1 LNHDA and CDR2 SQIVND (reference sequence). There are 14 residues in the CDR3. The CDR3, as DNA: TGTGCCAGTAGTAGCGGGGGGGCCGAAGAGACCCAGTACTTC. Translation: CASSSGGAEETQYF. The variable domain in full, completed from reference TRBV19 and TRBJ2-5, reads DGGITQSPKYLFRKEGQNVTLSCEQNLNHDAMYWYRQDPGQGLRLIYYSQIVNDFQKGDIAEGYSVSREKKESFPLTVTSAQKNPTAFYLCASSSGGAEETQYFGPGTRLLVL.

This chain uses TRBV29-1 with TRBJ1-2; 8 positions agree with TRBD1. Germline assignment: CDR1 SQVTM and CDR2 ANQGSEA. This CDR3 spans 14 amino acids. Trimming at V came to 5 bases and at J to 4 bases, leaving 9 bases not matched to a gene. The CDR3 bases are TGCAGCGTTCAACAGGGGGGCGCAGGCTATGGCTACACCTTC. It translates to CSVQQGGAGYGYTF.

CDR3 in DNA: TGTGCCAGCTCACCACCCGGTCTGAACACTGAAGCTTTCTTT. Translating it yields CASSPPGLNTEAFF. The genes are TRBV18 and TRBJ1-1; D not certain. CDR3 length equals 14 residues. Per germline, CDR1 KGHSH and CDR2 LQKENI. V was clipped by 0 bases and J by 0 bases, with 5 bases between them. Together with reference TRBV18 and TRBJ1-1, the CDR3 gives the full variable domain: NAGVMQNPRHLVRRRGQEARLRCSPMKGHSHVYWYRQLPEEGLKFMVYLQKENIIDESGMPKERFSAEFPKEGPSILRIQQVVRGDSAAYFCASSPPGLNTEAFFGQGTRLTVV.

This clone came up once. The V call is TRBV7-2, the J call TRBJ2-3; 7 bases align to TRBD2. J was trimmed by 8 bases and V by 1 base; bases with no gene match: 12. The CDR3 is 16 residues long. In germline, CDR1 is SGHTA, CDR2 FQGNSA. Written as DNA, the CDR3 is TGTGCCAGCAGCTTAGGAGGGAGCGGGGCTCTCGGTACGCAGTATTTT. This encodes CASSLGGSGALGTQYF.

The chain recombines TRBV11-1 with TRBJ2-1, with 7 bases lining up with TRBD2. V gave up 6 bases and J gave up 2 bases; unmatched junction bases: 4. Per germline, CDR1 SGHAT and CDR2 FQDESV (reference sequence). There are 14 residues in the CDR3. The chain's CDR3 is CASRSGTTYNEQFF. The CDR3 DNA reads TGTGCCAGCAGATCCGGGACTACCTACAATGAGCAGTTCTTC.

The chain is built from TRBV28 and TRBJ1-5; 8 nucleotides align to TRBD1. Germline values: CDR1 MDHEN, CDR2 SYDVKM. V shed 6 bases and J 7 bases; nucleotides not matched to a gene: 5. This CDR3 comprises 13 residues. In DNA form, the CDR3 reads TGTGCCAGCAGAACAGGGGGTGGCCAGCCCCAGCATTTT. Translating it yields CASRTGGGQPQHF.

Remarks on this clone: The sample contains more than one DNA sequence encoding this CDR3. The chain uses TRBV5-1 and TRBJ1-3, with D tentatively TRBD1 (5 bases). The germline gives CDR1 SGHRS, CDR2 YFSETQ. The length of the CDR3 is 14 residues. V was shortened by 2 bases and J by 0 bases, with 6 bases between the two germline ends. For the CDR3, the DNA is TGCGCCAGCAGCTTCGACAGCTCTGGAAACACCATATATTTT. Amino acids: CASSFDSSGNTIYF.

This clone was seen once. The CDR3 is CASRGYTEAFF. The CDR3 DNA reads as TGTGCCAGCAGGGGTTACACTGAAGCTTTCTTT. The V gene is TRBV28, the J gene TRBJ1-1; D not resolved. Germline CDR1 and CDR2: MDHEN and SYDVKM. The CDR3 spans 11 residues. V was shortened by 6 bases and J by 3 bases, with 5 bases between the two germline ends.

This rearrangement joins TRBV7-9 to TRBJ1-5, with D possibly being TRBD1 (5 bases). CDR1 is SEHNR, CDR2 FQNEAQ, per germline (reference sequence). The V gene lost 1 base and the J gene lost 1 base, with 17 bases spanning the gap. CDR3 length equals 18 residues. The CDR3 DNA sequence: TGTGCCAGCAGCTTAGAAGGCAGGGCCTATCCAAGCAATCAGCCCCAGCATTTT. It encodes CASSLEGRAYPSNQPQHF.

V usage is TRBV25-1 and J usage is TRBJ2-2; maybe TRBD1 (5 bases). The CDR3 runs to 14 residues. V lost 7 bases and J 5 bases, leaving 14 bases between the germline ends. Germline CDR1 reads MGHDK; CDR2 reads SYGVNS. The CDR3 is CASTGFRGTGELFF. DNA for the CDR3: TGTGCCAGCACAGGGTTCCGTGGTACCGGGGAGCTGTTTTTT.

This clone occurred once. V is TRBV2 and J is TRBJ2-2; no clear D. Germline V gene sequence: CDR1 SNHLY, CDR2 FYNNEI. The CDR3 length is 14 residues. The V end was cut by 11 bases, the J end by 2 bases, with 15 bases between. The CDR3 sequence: CAGDPDANTGELFF. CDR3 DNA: TGTGCCGGGGATCCGGATGCTAACACCGGGGAGCTGTTTTTT.

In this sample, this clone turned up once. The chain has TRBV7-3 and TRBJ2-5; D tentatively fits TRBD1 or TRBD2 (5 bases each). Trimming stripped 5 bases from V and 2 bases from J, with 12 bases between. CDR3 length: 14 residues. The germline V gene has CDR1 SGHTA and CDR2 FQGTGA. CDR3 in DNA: TGTGCCAGCAGCGCGACGGGGCCACAAGAGACCCAGTACTTC. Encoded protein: CASSATGPQETQYF.

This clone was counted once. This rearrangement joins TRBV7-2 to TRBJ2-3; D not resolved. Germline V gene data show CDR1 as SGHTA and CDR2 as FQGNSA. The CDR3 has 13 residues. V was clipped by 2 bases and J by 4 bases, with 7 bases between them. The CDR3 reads CASSLMGSDTQYF. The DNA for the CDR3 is TGTGCCAGCAGCTTAATGGGTTCAGATACGCAGTATTTT.

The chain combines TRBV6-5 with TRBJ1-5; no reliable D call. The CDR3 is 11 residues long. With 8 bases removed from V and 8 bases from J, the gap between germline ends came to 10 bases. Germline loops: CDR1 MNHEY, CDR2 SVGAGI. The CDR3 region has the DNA TGTGCCAGCGGTGGGATTGAGCCCCAGCATTTT. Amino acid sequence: CASGGIEPQHF.

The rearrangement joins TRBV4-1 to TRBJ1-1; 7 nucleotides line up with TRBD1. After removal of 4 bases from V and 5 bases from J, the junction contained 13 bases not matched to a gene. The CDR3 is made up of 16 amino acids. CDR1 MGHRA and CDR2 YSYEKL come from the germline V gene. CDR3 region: CASSRRSGGASTEAFF. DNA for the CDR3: TGCGCCAGCAGCCGCCGGTCAGGGGGGGCATCTACTGAAGCTTTCTTT.

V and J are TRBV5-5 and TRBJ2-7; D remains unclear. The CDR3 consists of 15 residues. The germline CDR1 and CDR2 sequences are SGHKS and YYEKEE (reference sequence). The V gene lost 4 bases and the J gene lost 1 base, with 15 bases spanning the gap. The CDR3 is CASSPTVGASYEQYF. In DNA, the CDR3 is TGTGCCAGCAGCCCTACCGTGGGCGCGTCCTACGAGCAGTACTTC.

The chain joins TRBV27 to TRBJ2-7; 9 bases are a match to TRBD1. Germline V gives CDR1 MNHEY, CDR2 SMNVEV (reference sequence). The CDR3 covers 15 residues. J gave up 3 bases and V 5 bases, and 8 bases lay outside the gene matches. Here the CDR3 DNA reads TGTGCCAGCAGTAAAGCCGGGACAGGGCACTACGAGCAGTACTTC. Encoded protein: CASSKAGTGHYEQYF.

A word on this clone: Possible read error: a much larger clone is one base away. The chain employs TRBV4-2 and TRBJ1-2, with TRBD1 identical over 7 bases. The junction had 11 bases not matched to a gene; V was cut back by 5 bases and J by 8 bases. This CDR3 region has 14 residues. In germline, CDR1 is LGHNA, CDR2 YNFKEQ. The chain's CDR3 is CASSRDRVLGGYTF. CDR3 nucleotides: TGTGCCAGCAGCAGAGACAGGGTCCTAGGCGGCTACACCTTC.